The 29 T cell receptor beta chains below come from one sample, sequenced in a study of identical twins. TCRdb processed the 5' RACE reads anew with MiXCR; each CDR3 protein has one entry. This sample has 690,000 or so distinct CDR3 sequences; roughly 8% occur once, and the top ten carry roughly 0.9%. A further study also used this sample, focusing on yellow fever vaccine responses in identical twins.

Specimen: PBMCs. The receptor set was obtained from a woman aged 18-30 years in good health.

The genes are TRBV6-5 and TRBJ2-7, with D perhaps given as TRBD1 or TRBD2 (5 bases each). The V end was cut by 4 bases, the J end by 2 bases, with 15 bases between. From germline, CDR1 is MNHEY and CDR2 SVGAGI. The CDR3 sequence is 15 residues long. CDR3 in amino acids: CASSFRDATTYEQYF. As DNA, the CDR3 is TGTGCCAGCAGTTTCCGGGACGCAACAACCTACGAGCAGTACTTC.

This clonotype was seen a few times. J is TRBJ2-7 and V is TRBV27, with 9 positions matching TRBD2. The CDR3 totals 17 residues. The junction had 10 bases not matched to a gene; V was cut back by 4 bases and J by 0 bases. Germline CDR1 is MNHEY and CDR2 is SMNVEV (reference sequence). CDR3 in amino acids: CASSSLPAGGLSYEQYF. CDR3 in DNA: TGTGCCAGCAGTTCCCTCCCGGCGGGAGGGCTCTCCTACGAGCAGTACTTC.

In its sample, this clonotype was seen once. This chain links TRBV3-1 with TRBJ2-3; 9 bases are a match to TRBD2. V lost 0 bases, J lost 6 bases, and 4 bases stayed unmatched. Germline V gives CDR1 LGHDT, CDR2 YNNKEL (reference sequence). The CDR3 runs 15 residues. The CDR3 coding sequence is TGTGCCAGCAGCCAAGACCTAGCGGGACCCGATACGCAGTATTTT. It yields the protein CASSQDLAGPDTQYF.

In its sample, this clonotype was seen many times. The rearrangement uses TRBV6-1 and TRBJ2-1; D is perhaps TRBD2 (6 bases). The germline CDR1 and CDR2 sequences are MNHNS and SASEGT. The ends were cut back, 8 bases at V and 5 bases at J, with 16 bases in the middle. The CDR3 has 14 amino acids. The DNA of the CDR3 is TGTGCCAGCCTTCGCCTAGCGCTGGACAATGAGCAGTTCTTC. Translation: CASLRLALDNEQFF.

The chain joins TRBV6-5 to TRBJ2-3, with 9 bases fitting TRBD2. V gave up 3 bases and J gave up 7 bases; unmatched junction bases: 11. Germline V gene data show CDR1 as MNHEY and CDR2 as SVGAGI. CDR3 length equals 16 residues. Written as DNA, the CDR3 is TGTGCCAGCAGTTATCCGGGCGGGAGGGCCGGAAATACGCAGTATTTT. Translated, it gives CASSYPGGRAGNTQYF.

The genes are TRBV6-5 and TRBJ2-1; 12 nucleotides align to TRBD2. Trimming at V came to 4 bases and at J to 3 bases, leaving 13 bases not matched to a gene. Germline values: CDR1 MNHEY, CDR2 SVGAGI. The CDR3 has 19 residues. This chain's CDR3 is CASSSPRSTSGGYYNEQFF. The DNA of the CDR3 is TGTGCCAGCAGTTCTCCACGCTCGACTAGCGGGGGATACTACAATGAGCAGTTCTTC.

The chain couples TRBV20-1 to TRBJ1-6; possibly TRBD1 for D (5 bases). With 1 base removed from V and 0 bases from J, the gap between germline ends came to 7 bases. CDR1 and CDR2 (germline): DFQATT, SNEGSKA (reference sequence). The CDR3 loop spans 15 amino acids. CDR3 sequence: CSARVGPSYNSPLHF. CDR3 sequence (DNA): TGCAGTGCTAGAGTGGGGCCCTCCTATAATTCACCCCTCCACTTT.

This chain joins TRBV11-2 and TRBJ2-5; D perhaps matches TRBD2 (5 bases). Germline CDR1 and CDR2: SGHAT and FQNNGV. V gave up 4 bases and J gave up 7 bases, with 13 bases separating them. The CDR3 has 13 residues. The CDR3 region is CASSSLPAGTQYF. The CDR3 DNA reads as TGTGCCAGCAGCTCCCTCCCGGCGGGGACCCAGTACTTC.

As concerns this clonotype: This clone may be a read error of a much larger clone one base away. The chain uses TRBV15 and TRBJ1-4; the D gene is possibly TRBD1 (5 bases). The CDR3 runs to 13 residues. Trimming took off 3 bases at V and 12 bases at J, with 14 bases between the two ends. CDR1 LNHNV and CDR2 YYDKDF come from the germline V gene (reference sequence). The CDR3 spells CATSSTGGEELFF. The CDR3, as DNA: TGTGCCACCAGCAGTACGGGGGGGGAAGAACTGTTTTTT.

This clonotype was counted at least ten times. This sequence joins TRBV20-1 and TRBJ1-5, with 10 bases aligning to TRBD1. Germline trimming cut 7 bases from V and 8 bases from J; bases unmatched to any gene: 11. The CDR3 covers 14 residues. Germline V gene sequence: CDR1 DFQATT, CDR2 SNEGSKA (reference sequence). This CDR3 reads CSVWTGGVREPQHF. CDR3 DNA: TGCAGTGTCTGGACAGGGGGAGTAAGGGAGCCCCAGCATTTT.

With respect to this clonotype: A much larger clone differs from this one at a single base, so this may be a read error. This chain connects TRBV20-1 to TRBJ2-1, with TRBD2 identical over 8 bases. The CDR3 loop spans 17 amino acids. Germline V gene lookup returns CDR1 DFQATT and CDR2 SNEGSKA (reference sequence). The chain's CDR3 is CCARVRMRREDNDEQFF. DNA for the CDR3: TGCTGTGCTAGAGTCCGGATGAGGCGGGAGGATAACGATGAGCAGTTCTTC.

This clonotype was seen only a few times. The chain recombines TRBV7-8 with TRBJ2-1, with 8 positions matching TRBD2. With 1 base clipped from V and 1 base from J, the junction kept 15 bases outside the gene matches. This CDR3 region has 20 residues. CDR1 and CDR2 from the germline V gene are SGHVS and FQNEAQ. DNA for the CDR3: TGTGCCAGCAGCTTAGGGTGGAGAAACGGGACTAGGGGGTCCTACAATGAGCAGTTCTTC. Translating gives CASSLGWRNGTRGSYNEQFF.

V usage is TRBV20-1 and J usage is TRBJ2-7; 13 nucleotides match TRBD2. CDR1 and CDR2 from the germline V gene are DFQATT and SNEGSKA (reference sequence). J gave up 1 base and V 7 bases, and 1 base lay outside the gene matches. The CDR3 extends over 13 amino acids. The CDR3 sequence: CSGTSGSSYEQYF. The CDR3 DNA is TGCAGTGGGACTAGCGGGAGTTCCTACGAGCAGTACTTC.

The V call is TRBV9, the J call TRBJ2-7; D may be TRBD1 (6 bases). The CDR3 extends over 15 amino acids. Germline V gene sequence: CDR1 SGDLS, CDR2 YYNGEE. V lost 3 bases and J lost 3, with 16 bases in between. The chain's CDR3 is CASSAQGTGGYEQYF. CDR3 nucleotides: TGTGCCAGCAGCGCACAGGGTACTGGAGGCTACGAGCAGTACTTC.

The gene calls are TRBV2 and TRBJ2-7; 14 bases are a match to TRBD2. This CDR3 contains 15 residues. V lost 6 bases, J lost 0 bases, and 1 base stayed unmatched. CDR1 is SNHLY, CDR2 FYNNEI, per germline. Here the CDR3 DNA reads TGTGCCAGCAGGGGGACTAGCGGGGGCTCCTACGAGCAGTACTTC. Its translation is CASRGTSGGSYEQYF.

This clonotype was seen more than once but under ten times. The CDR3 protein is CASSSQGDSNQPQHF. The CDR3 DNA follows: TGTGCCAGCAGTTCACAGGGGGATAGCAATCAGCCCCAGCATTTT. The chain carries TRBV6-5 and TRBJ1-5, with 8 nucleotides matching TRBD1. The CDR3 contains 15 residues. Per germline, CDR1 MNHEY and CDR2 SVGAGI. The V segment lost 4 bases and the J segment 0 bases; nucleotides outside the gene matches: 2.

This clonotype showed up just a few times. The rearrangement joins TRBV6-1 to TRBJ2-7, with 9 bases lining up with TRBD1. V lost 6 bases, J lost 6 bases, and 9 bases stayed unmatched. The length of the CDR3 is 14 residues. Per germline, CDR1 MNHNS and CDR2 SASEGT. CDR3 sequence reads: CASRPGQGVTEQYF. The CDR3 nucleotides read TGTGCCAGCAGGCCGGGACAGGGTGTTACCGAGCAGTACTTC.

The chain uses TRBV29-1 and TRBJ1-1, with a tentative D call TRBD1 (6 bases). V lost 2 bases and J lost 8, with 9 bases in between. The length of the CDR3 is 11 residues. Germline values: CDR1 SQVTM, CDR2 ANQGSEA. CDR3 coding DNA: TGCAGCGTTGAATTGGGGGCAGAAGCTTTCTTT. Its protein is CSVELGAEAFF.

This clonotype was counted ten times or more. The chain joins TRBV29-1 to TRBJ2-3; D not resolved. The CDR3 totals 12 residues. Germline V gene lookup returns CDR1 SQVTM and CDR2 ANQGSEA. Trimming cost V 1 base and J 1 base, with 3 bases left between them. The CDR3 DNA sequence: TGCAGCGTTGAAGCGGGCACAGATACGCAGTATTTT. It translates to CSVEAGTDTQYF.

DNA of the CDR3: TGCGCCAGCAGCCGCGGACTAGCGGCCACCTACGAGCAGTACTTC. Residues: CASSRGLAATYEQYF. V is TRBV5-1 and J is TRBJ2-7; 10 nucleotides match TRBD2. The CDR3 is made up of 15 amino acids. CDR1 is SGHRS and CDR2 is YFSETQ in the germline V gene. J gave up 2 bases and V 4 bases, and 6 bases lay outside the gene matches.

In this sample, this clonotype turned up many times. This chain uses TRBV27 with TRBJ2-3; D is unresolved. Trimming pared 6 bases from V and 5 bases from J, leaving 6 bases between. The V gene's germline CDR1 is MNHEY and CDR2 SMNVEV (reference sequence). The CDR3 loop spans 11 amino acids. The DNA of the CDR3 is TGTGCCAGCAGACGAGGAGATACGCAGTATTTT. Translating gives CASRRGDTQYF.

This clonotype was observed at least ten times. V gene TRBV24-1 combines with J gene TRBJ2-4; 7 nucleotides align to TRBD1. Losses at the gene ends were 6 bases for V and 0 bases for J; bases not matched to a gene: 4. In germline, CDR1 is KGHDR, CDR2 SFDVKD. The CDR3 sequence is 15 residues long. The CDR3 sequence: CATSQTGLAKNIQYF. The CDR3 DNA sequence: TGTGCCACCAGTCAGACAGGGCTAGCCAAAAACATTCAGTACTTC.

The chain links TRBV19 to TRBJ2-2, with D unclear. The length of the CDR3 is 12 residues. CDR1 and CDR2 (germline): LNHDA, SQIVND (reference sequence). The germline V and J ends were trimmed by 7 bases and 6 bases, with 9 bases remaining between them. CDR3 protein: CASTPRPGELFF. As DNA, the CDR3 is TGTGCCAGTACTCCGCGACCCGGGGAGCTGTTTTTT.

Comments on this clonotype: Since no conserved phenylalanine or tryptophan closes the CDR3, a read error is the likely cause. The chain recombines TRBV20-1 with TRBJ2-1, with a weak D call TRBD2 (6 bases). This CDR3 has 12 residues. Trimming removed 5 bases at V and 6 bases at J, with 11 bases between. CDR1 is DFQATT, CDR2 SNEGSKA, per germline (reference sequence). The DNA of the CDR3 is TGCAGTGCTCTCGGACTACGCAATGAGCAGTTCCTC. The encoded protein is CSALGLRNEQFL.

This rearrangement joins TRBV7-2 to TRBJ2-2; 8 bases map to TRBD1. The CDR3 sequence is 17 residues long. The germline CDR1 and CDR2 sequences are SGHTA and FQGNSA. With 2 bases clipped from V and 4 bases from J, the junction kept 9 bases outside the gene matches. The CDR3 loop is CASSLRPPTGVTGELFF. DNA for the CDR3: TGTGCCAGCAGCTTAAGGCCCCCGACAGGGGTCACCGGGGAGCTGTTTTTT.

In this sample, this clonotype turned up a few times. The rearrangement uses TRBV7-9 and TRBJ1-1, with TRBD1 matching 12 bases. The V segment lost 4 bases and the J segment 5 bases; nucleotides outside the gene matches: 5. Germline V lookup: CDR1 SEHNR, CDR2 FQNEAQ (reference sequence). The CDR3 consists of 15 residues. The CDR3 reads CASSSGQGARTEAFF. The CDR3 nucleotides read TGTGCCAGCAGCTCGGGACAGGGGGCGAGGACTGAAGCTTTCTTT.

This clonotype was seen only once. The rearrangement links TRBV2 to TRBJ2-3, with TRBD1 matching 12 bases. Germline V CDR1 and CDR2: SNHLY, FYNNEI. CDR3 length: 15 amino acids. Unmatched junction bases numbered 7, after V lost 7 bases and J lost 5 bases. The CDR3 protein is CASTEGTGGKDTQYF. The CDR3, as DNA: TGTGCCAGCACCGAAGGGACAGGGGGCAAAGATACGCAGTATTTT.

This clonotype was counted only a few times. V usage is TRBV28 and J usage is TRBJ2-7; D possibly matches TRBD1 or TRBD2 (5 bases each). CDR1 is MDHEN and CDR2 is SYDVKM in the germline V gene. The CDR3 is 12 residues long. V gave up 4 bases and J gave up 6 bases, with 10 bases separating them. CDR3 sequence (DNA): TGTGCCAGCAGTTCTCCGGGGACCGAGCAGTACTTC. Its translation is CASSSPGTEQYF.

This chain connects TRBV21-1 to TRBJ2-6. TRBV21-1 is termed a pseudogene. The length of the CDR3 is 18 residues. The CDR3 DNA sequence: TGTGCCAGCACCCAGGCTCGGGGAAAACTCTCTGGGGCCAACGTCCTGACTTTC. It encodes CASTQARGKLSGANVLTF.